This TCR beta chain originates from a study of T cell clones after liver transplantation. Study as a whole: Immunosuppression withdrawal was tried within 2 years after liver transplantation in this trial. Tolerance: complete withdrawal held at least one year, liver enzymes staying within twice normal. Study-level findings and limits: Small, mixed patient groups and varying post-transplant times limit these conclusions.

Trimming removed 7 bases from V and 3 bases from J, with 15 bases in between. The CDR3 totals 14 residues. Germline V gives CDR1 MDHEN, CDR2 SYDVKM. This clone was observed a handful of times. Its antigen is unidentified. Generated by immunoSEQ multiplex PCR, the TCRdb table keeps only in-frame clones and is missing some. This table has 20,000 to 30,000 clones, approximately 71% appearing once. V and J are TRBV28 and TRBJ2-5, with D perhaps given as TRBD1 or TRBD2 (6 bases each). The specimen comprised CD4+ T cells from blood, sampled before liver transplant. The sequence was obtained from a human donor who received a liver transplant. The DNA of the CDR3 is TGTGCCAGCACCCACGGAGGGGGAAAAGAGACCCAGTACTTC. It translates to CASTHGGGKETQYF.